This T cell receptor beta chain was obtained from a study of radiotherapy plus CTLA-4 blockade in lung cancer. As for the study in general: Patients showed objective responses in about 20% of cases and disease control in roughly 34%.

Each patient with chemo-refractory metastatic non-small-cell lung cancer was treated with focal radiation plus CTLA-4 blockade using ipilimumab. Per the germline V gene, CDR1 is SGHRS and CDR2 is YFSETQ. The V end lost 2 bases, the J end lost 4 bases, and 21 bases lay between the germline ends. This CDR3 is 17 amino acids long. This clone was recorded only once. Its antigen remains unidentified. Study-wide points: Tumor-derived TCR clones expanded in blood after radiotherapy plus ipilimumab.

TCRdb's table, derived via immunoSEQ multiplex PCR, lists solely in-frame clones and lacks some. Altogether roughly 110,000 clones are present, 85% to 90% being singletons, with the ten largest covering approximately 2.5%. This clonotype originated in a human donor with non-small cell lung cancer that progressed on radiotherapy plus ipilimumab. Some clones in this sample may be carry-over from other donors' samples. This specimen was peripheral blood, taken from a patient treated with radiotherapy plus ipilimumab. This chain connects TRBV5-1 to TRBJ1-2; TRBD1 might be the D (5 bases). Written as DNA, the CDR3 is TGCGCCAGCAGCTTCCGGGACTCCCGGTTGGGTACCTATGGCTACACCTTC. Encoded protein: CASSFRDSRLGTYGYTF.